A single sample is the source of the 19 T cell receptor beta chains below, sequenced in a study of control samples from healthy donors and cancer patients. Here immunoSEQ multiplex PCR was the method, and the copy in TCRdb shows in-frame clones only, minus some. The sample includes roughly 190,000 clones, about nine tenths of them seen just once. The sequenced sample consisted of blood. These TCRs come from a woman aged 30 to 39 in good health.

V gene TRBV4-3 combines with J gene TRBJ2-7; TRBD2 aligns across 10 bases. V dropped 0 bases and J dropped 0; count of bases not matched to a gene: 2. The CDR3 covers 16 residues. Germline V CDR1 and CDR2: LGHNA, YSLEER. The CDR3 DNA follows: TGCGCCAGCAGCCAAGATCCTAGCGGGAGCTCCTACGAGCAGTACTTC. The encoded protein is CASSQDPSGSSYEQYF.

V is TRBV7-9 and J is TRBJ1-1, with TRBD1 as a possible D gene (5 bases). In germline, CDR1 is SEHNR, CDR2 FQNEAQ (reference sequence). Trimming took off 1 base at V and 8 bases at J, with 8 bases between the two ends. The CDR3 runs 12 residues. The CDR3 DNA sequence: TGTGCCAGCAGCTTAGTCAGGGAAGAAGCTTTCTTT. Protein: CASSLVREEAFF.

The rearrangement links TRBV3-1 (or the pseudogene TRBV3-2) to TRBJ1-1; no reliable D call. The CDR3 contains 14 residues. The ends were cut back, 1 base at V and 4 bases at J, with 10 bases in the middle. Germline V lookup: CDR1 LGHDT, CDR2 YNNKEL (reference sequence). Written as DNA, the CDR3 is TGTGCCAGCAGCCAAGGGGTGAGAGGCACTGAAGCTTTCTTT. Amino acid sequence: CASSQGVRGTEAFF.

The chain combines TRBV24-1 with TRBJ2-1; possible D gene TRBD2, 6 bases. Trimming removed 2 bases from V and 0 bases from J, with 10 bases in between. Germline V gene data show CDR1 as KGHDR and CDR2 as SFDVKD. This CDR3 contains 16 residues. The CDR3: CATSDWEVRSYNEQFF. In nucleotides, the CDR3 is TGTGCCACCAGTGATTGGGAGGTCCGCTCCTACAATGAGCAGTTCTTC.

The chain has TRBV27 and TRBJ2-3, with a tentative D call TRBD2 (6 bases). Germline V gene lookup returns CDR1 MNHEY and CDR2 SMNVEV (reference sequence). V lost 3 bases, J lost 6 bases, and 13 bases lay in between. This CDR3 has 14 residues. The CDR3 protein is CASSFETRRDTQYF. DNA for the CDR3: TGTGCCAGCAGTTTCGAGACTAGGCGGGATACGCAGTATTTT.

The J gene is TRBJ2-2, the V gene TRBV9; 12 bases agree with TRBD2. The CDR3 has 16 residues. In germline, CDR1 is SGDLS, CDR2 YYNGEE. Unmatched junction bases numbered 4, after V lost 0 bases and J lost 7 bases. CDR3 coding DNA: TGTGCCAGCAGCGTAGGACTAGCGGGAGCCATCGGGGAGCTGTTTTTT. It codes for CASSVGLAGAIGELFF. Together with reference TRBV9 and TRBJ2-2, the CDR3 gives the full variable domain: DSGVTQTPKHLITATGQRVTLRCSPRSGDLSVYWYQQSLDQGLQFLIQYYNGEERAKGNILERFSAQQFPDLHSELNLSSLELGDSALYFCASSVGLAGAIGELFFGEGSRLTVL.

As DNA, the CDR3 is TGTGCCAGCAGCCCCTGGACAGGGTGGAACACTGAAGCTTTCTTT. This encodes CASSPWTGWNTEAFF. The V call is TRBV5-6, the J call TRBJ1-1, with TRBD1 identical over 8 bases. Trimming removed 4 bases from V and 1 base from J; junction bases left unmatched: 6. Germline lookup yields CDR1 SGHDT and CDR2 YYEEEE. This CDR3 has 15 residues. Supplemented by reference TRBV5-6 and TRBJ1-1, the full variable domain reads DAGVTQSPTHLIKTRGQQVTLRCSPKSGHDTVSWYQQALGQGPQFIFQYYEEEERQRGNFPDRFSGHQFPNYSSELNVNALLLGDSALYLCASSPWTGWNTEAFFGQGTRLTVV.

The chain uses TRBV7-8 and TRBJ2-5, with 9 nucleotides matching TRBD1. V dropped 5 bases and J dropped 1; count of bases not matched to a gene: 2. In germline, CDR1 is SGHVS, CDR2 FQNEAQ. The CDR3 contains 14 residues. This CDR3 is CASSPGQGQETQYF. DNA of the CDR3: TGTGCCAGCAGCCCGGGACAGGGCCAAGAGACCCAGTACTTC.

J is TRBJ1-2 and V is TRBV11-2; 8 bases are a match to TRBD1. J lost 5 bases, V lost 5 bases, and 7 bases had no gene match. Germline lookup yields CDR1 SGHAT and CDR2 FQNNGV. The CDR3 is 14 residues long. CDR3 residues: CASSLNRGRYGYTF. For the CDR3, the DNA is TGTGCCAGCAGCCTCAACAGGGGGAGGTATGGCTACACCTTC.

The rearrangement links TRBV9 to TRBJ1-1, with 9 bases matching TRBD1. CDR3 length: 15 residues. The trim removed 4 bases at V and 1 base at J, leaving 5 bases unmatched. Germline CDR1 and CDR2: SGDLS and YYNGEE. CDR3 sequence: CASSMTGGRNTEAFF. In DNA, the CDR3 is TGTGCCAGCAGCATGACAGGGGGGCGGAACACTGAAGCTTTCTTT.

The chain carries TRBV18 and TRBJ1-4; TRBD1 aligns across 7 bases. Per germline, CDR1 KGHSH and CDR2 LQKENI. The CDR3 is 14 amino acids. V lost 3 bases, J lost 5 bases, and 3 bases stayed unmatched. The CDR3 nucleotides read TGTGCCAGCTCACCGGGACAGAAAAATGAAAAACTGTTTTTT. Translation: CASSPGQKNEKLFF.

V usage is TRBV5-1 and J usage is TRBJ2-2; 7 nucleotides line up with TRBD1. CDR3 length equals 14 residues. The V segment lost 4 bases and the J segment 7 bases; nucleotides outside the gene matches: 7. Germline V lookup: CDR1 SGHRS, CDR2 YFSETQ. The CDR3 DNA sequence: TGCGCCAGCAGCCCCACAGGGGTGGGCGGGGAGCTGTTTTTT. Translating gives CASSPTGVGGELFF.

The chain links TRBV2 to TRBJ2-7, with D perhaps given as TRBD1 or TRBD2 (6 bases each). This CDR3 has 13 residues. Germline lookup yields CDR1 SNHLY and CDR2 FYNNEI. V lost 10 bases and J 6 bases, leaving 19 bases between the germline ends. The CDR3 is CAKDRYIGGEQYF. CDR3 coding DNA: TGTGCCAAGGACAGATATATCGGGGGCGAGCAGTACTTC.

The chain carries TRBV12-3 or TRBV12-4 and TRBJ1-4; 7 bases agree with TRBD1. There are 13 residues in the CDR3. Trimming removed 5 bases from V and 7 bases from J; junction bases left unmatched: 4. The CDR3 DNA is TGTGCCAGCAGTCGACAGGGAGGTGAAAAACTGTTTTTT. Amino acids: CASSRQGGEKLFF.

The chain combines TRBV29-1 with TRBJ1-1; D ambiguous. The germline V and J ends were trimmed by 4 bases and 1 base, with 1 base remaining between them. Germline CDR1 reads SQVTM; CDR2 reads ANQGSEA. The CDR3 totals 10 residues. The CDR3 loop is CSVGNTEAFF. CDR3 nucleotide sequence: TGCAGCGTTGGGAACACTGAAGCTTTCTTT. Variable domain in full (rest from reference TRBV29-1 and TRBJ1-1): SAVISQKPSRDICQRGTSLTIQCQVDSQVTMMFWYRQQPGQSLTLIATANQGSEATYESGFVIDKFPISRPNLTFSTLTVSNMSPEDSSIYLCSVGNTEAFFGQGTRLTVV.

The rearrangement links TRBV4-1 to TRBJ2-1; 8 nucleotides match TRBD1. The CDR3 contains 17 residues. The J segment lost 3 bases and the V segment lost 0 bases, leaving 7 bases of the junction unmatched. Germline CDR1 MGHRA, CDR2 YSYEKL. In DNA form, the CDR3 reads TGCGCCAGCAGCCAAGATGGGGGGACAGGATTCTACAATGAGCAGTTCTTC. Translation: CASSQDGGTGFYNEQFF.

The genes are TRBV18 and TRBJ1-6; 7 bases map to TRBD1. Germline assignment: CDR1 KGHSH and CDR2 LQKENI. The V and J ends lost 2 bases and 7 bases, in that order; junction bases with no gene match: 5. The CDR3 spans 15 residues. CDR3 sequence reads: CASSPTPQGNSPLHF. The CDR3 bases are TGTGCCAGCTCACCAACCCCACAGGGGAATTCACCCCTCCACTTT.

V is TRBV7-8 and J is TRBJ2-1; TRBD2 matches at 15 bases. CDR3 length: 16 amino acids. Germline CDR1 reads SGHVS; CDR2 reads FQNEAQ. After removal of 5 bases from V and 8 bases from J, the junction contained 7 bases not matched to a gene. The CDR3, as DNA: TGTGCCAGCAGCCTGAGGACTAGCGGGAGGGCCGATGAGCAGTTCTTC. It codes for CASSLRTSGRADEQFF. Full variable domain (outside the CDR3, taken from reference TRBV7-8 and TRBJ2-1): GAGVSQSPRYKVAKRGQDVALRCDPISGHVSLFWYQQALGQGPEFLTYFQNEAQLDKSGLPSDRFFAERPEGSVSTLKIQRTQQEDSAVYLCASSLRTSGRADEQFFGPGTRLTVL.

The chain has TRBV24-1 and TRBJ2-3, with D perhaps matching TRBD1 or TRBD2 (5 bases each). Trimming shortened V by 5 bases and J by 3 bases, and 5 bases separated the two germline ends. The CDR3 is made up of 12 amino acids. From germline, CDR1 is KGHDR and CDR2 SFDVKD. CDR3 in amino acids: CATSGGTDTQYF. The CDR3 nucleotides read TGTGCCACCAGTGGGGGGACAGATACGCAGTATTTT.